This TCR beta chain was obtained from a study of blood T cell repertoires in COVID-19. As for the study in general: Samples of COVID-19 (acute and convalescent) were obtained from the United States, Italy and Spain. In each case, the material was cDNA or gDNA derived from T cells, B-cell-depleted T cells, or PBMCs.

In the authors' workflow: The assay estimated nucleated cells by amplifying reference gene primers. Some clones are missing from TCRdb's copy, which holds only in-frame ones; the method was immunoSEQ multiplex PCR. V and J calls and clone size are copied from that table; D and trimming were computed from the DNA. In the table there are approximately 220,000 clones, around four fifths of which are singletons. Germline values: CDR1 PRHDT, CDR2 FYEKMQ (reference sequence). Trimming took off 0 bases at V and 0 bases at J, with 3 bases between the two ends. CDR3 size: 14 residues. The sequence derives from a woman aged 55-69 years who had recovered from COVID-19. Material: peripheral blood. The chain uses TRBV13 and TRBJ2-4; D is ambiguous. The CDR3 bases are TGTGCCAGCAGCTTAGGTCTAGCCAAAAACATTCAGTACTTC. This translates into CASSLGLAKNIQYF.